Sequencing of this T cell receptor beta chain was carried out in a study of cytomegalovirus exposure and HLA in healthy donors. Trimming stripped 5 bases from V and 6 bases from J, with 8 bases between. Germline V lookup: CDR1 SEHNR, CDR2 FQNEAQ (reference sequence). CDR3 length equals 11 residues. The PCR ran on 60 Vbeta and 13 Jbeta primers. Profiled with immunoSEQ multiplex PCR; TCRdb holds only in-frame clones, not every one. The table has approximately 150,000 clones, about 71% seen once. General study findings and limits: Among immune exposure information, only CMV serostatus was available. With later analysis, a missense DCLRE1C variant became linked to TCR beta V- and J-gene trimming.

Concerning this clone: Antigen unknown.

The chain combines TRBV7-9 with TRBJ2-7; D remains unclear. The sequence was obtained from a woman aged 30 to 39 in good health and CMV-seronegative. Sequenced: PBMCs. CDR3 region: CASSPTSEQYF. The CDR3 bases are TGTGCCAGCAGCCCCACGAGCGAGCAGTACTTC.